The clone carrying this T cell receptor beta chain was detected ten times or more. The antigen remains undetermined. The sample originates from a study of regulatory T cells in long-lasting Graves disease. Study in general: Persistent Graves' disease meant over 5 years of antithyroid drugs with positive TSH receptor antibodies. Overall study findings and caveats: Small numbers of samples may have cut accuracy. The study found TRBV28, TRBJ1-2 and TRBJ2-5 favored in persistent disease.

V shed 0 bases and J shed 5 bases, with 10 bases lying between them. Germline values: CDR1 SNHLY, CDR2 FYNNEI. The CDR3 has 14 residues. Arm-PCR of CDR3 regions and iRepertoire HTBI primers were used to build TCR beta libraries. TCRdb used MiXCR to reprocess the multiplex PCR reads, holding one entry per CDR3 protein. Found here are some 420,000 distinct CDR3 sequences, around a fifth of them singletons; the top ten hold about 12%. Time point described: persistent/refractory GD, antithyroid drugs over 5 years with positive TRAb. Making the TCR library involved RNA that had been extracted from PBMCs. This receptor was identified in a female donor with Graves disease. The V call is TRBV2, the J call TRBJ2-5, with D uncertain. Sequenced material: peripheral blood mononuclear cells (PBMCs), taken when the disease was refractory, from a patient treated with antithyroid drugs. The CDR3 loop reads CASSEARLGETQYF. CDR3 bases: TGTGCCAGCAGTGAAGCCCGATTGGGGGAGACCCAGTACTTC.